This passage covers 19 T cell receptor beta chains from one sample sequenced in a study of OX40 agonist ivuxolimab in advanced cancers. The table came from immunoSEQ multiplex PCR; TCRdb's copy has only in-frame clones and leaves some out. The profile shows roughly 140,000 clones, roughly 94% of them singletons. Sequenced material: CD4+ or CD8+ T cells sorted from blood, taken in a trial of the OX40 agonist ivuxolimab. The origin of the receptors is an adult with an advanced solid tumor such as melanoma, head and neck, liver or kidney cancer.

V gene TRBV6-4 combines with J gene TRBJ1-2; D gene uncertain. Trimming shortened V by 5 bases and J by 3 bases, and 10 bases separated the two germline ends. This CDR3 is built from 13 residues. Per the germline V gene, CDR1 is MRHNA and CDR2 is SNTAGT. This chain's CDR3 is CASSPSPYYGYTF. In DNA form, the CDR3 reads TGTGCCAGCAGTCCCTCCCCCTACTATGGCTACACCTTC.

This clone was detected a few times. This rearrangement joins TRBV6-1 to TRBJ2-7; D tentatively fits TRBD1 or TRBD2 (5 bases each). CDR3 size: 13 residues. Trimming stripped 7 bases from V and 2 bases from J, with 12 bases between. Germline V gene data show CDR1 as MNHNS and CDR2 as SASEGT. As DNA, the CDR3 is TGTGCCAGCAAGAGGGACCCTACCTACGAGCAGTACTTC. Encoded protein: CASKRDPTYEQYF.

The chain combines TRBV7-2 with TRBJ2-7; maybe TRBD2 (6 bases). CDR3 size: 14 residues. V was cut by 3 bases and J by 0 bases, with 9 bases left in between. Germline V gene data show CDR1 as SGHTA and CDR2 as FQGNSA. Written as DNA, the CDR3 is TGTGCCAGCAGCTTGGAGGGGAGCTCCTACGAGCAGTACTTC. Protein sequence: CASSLEGSSYEQYF. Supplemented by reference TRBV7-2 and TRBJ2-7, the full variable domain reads GAGVSQSPSNKVTEKGKDVELRCDPISGHTALYWYRQSLGQGLEFLIYFQGNSAPDKSGLPSDRFSAERTGGSVSTLTIQRTQQEDSAVYLCASSLEGSSYEQYFGPGTRLTVT.

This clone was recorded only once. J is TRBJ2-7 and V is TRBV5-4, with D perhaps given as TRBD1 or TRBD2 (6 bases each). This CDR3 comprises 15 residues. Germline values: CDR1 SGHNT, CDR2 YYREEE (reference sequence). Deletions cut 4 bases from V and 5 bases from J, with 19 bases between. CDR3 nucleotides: TGTGCCAGCAGCCGGGGAGGCCCCGGACAGAACGAGCAGTACTTC. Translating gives CASSRGGPGQNEQYF.

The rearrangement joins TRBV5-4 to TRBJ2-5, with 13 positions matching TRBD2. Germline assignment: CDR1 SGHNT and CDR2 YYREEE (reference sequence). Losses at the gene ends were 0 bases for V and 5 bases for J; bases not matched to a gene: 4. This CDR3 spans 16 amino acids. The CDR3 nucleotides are TGTGCCAGCAGCTTGGGGACTAGCGGGAGTGCTGAGACCCAGTACTTC. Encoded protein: CASSLGTSGSAETQYF.

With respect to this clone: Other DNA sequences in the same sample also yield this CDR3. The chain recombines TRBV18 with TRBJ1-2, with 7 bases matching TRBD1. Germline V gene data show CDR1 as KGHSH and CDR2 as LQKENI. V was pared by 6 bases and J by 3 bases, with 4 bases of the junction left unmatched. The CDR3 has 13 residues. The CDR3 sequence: CASSPDRDYGYTF. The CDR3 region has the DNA TGTGCCAGCTCCCCTGACAGGGACTATGGCTACACCTTC.

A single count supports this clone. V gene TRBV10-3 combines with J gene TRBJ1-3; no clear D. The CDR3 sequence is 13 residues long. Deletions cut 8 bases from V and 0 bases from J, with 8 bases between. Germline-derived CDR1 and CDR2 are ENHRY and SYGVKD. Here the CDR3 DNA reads TGTGCCATCCGGGCCCCCTCTGGAAACACCATATATTTT. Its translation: CAIRAPSGNTIYF.

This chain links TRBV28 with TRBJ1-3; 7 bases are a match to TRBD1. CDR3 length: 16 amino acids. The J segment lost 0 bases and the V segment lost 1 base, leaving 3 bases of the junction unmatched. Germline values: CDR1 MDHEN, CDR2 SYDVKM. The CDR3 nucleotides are TGTGCCAGCAGTTTATCAGGGGGGAGCTCTGGAAACACCATATATTTT. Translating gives CASSLSGGSSGNTIYF.

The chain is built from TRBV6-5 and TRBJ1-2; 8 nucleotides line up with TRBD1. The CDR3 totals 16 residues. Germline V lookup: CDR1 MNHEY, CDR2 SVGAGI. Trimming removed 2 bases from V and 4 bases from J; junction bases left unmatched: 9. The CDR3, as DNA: TGTGCCAGCAGTTACGCTAAGACAGGGGTCTCCTATGGCTACACCTTC. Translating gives CASSYAKTGVSYGYTF.

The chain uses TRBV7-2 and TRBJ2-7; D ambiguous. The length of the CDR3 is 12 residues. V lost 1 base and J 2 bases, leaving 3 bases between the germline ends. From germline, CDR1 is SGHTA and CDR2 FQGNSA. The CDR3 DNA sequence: TGTGCCAGCAGCTTAGTTCCCTACGAGCAGTACTTC. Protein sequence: CASSLVPYEQYF.

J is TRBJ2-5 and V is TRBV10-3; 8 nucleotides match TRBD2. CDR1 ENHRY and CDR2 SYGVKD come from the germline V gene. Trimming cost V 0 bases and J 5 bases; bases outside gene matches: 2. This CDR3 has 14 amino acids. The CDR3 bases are TGTGCCATCAGTGAGTCGGGCGGGAGGGAGACCCAGTACTTC. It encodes CAISESGGRETQYF.

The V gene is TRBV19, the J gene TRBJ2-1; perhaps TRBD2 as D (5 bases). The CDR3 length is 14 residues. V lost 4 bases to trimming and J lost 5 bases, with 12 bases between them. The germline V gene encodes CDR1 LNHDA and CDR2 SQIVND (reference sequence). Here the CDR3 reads CASSTYGIHNEQFF. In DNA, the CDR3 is TGTGCCAGTAGTACTTACGGGATTCACAATGAGCAGTTCTTC.

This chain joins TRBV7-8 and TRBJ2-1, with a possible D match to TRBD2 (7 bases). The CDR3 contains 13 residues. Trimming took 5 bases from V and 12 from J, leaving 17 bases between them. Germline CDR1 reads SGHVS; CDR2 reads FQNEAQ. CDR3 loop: CASSGWRGQGQFF. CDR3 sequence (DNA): TGTGCCAGCAGCGGCTGGCGGGGGCAAGGGCAGTTCTTC.

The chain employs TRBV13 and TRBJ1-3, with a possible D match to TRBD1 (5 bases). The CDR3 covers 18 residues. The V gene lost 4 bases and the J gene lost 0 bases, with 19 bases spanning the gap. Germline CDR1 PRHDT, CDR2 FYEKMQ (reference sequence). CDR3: CASSSLGWGRFSGNTIYF. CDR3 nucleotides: TGTGCCAGCAGCTCCCTTGGGTGGGGCCGCTTCTCTGGAAACACCATATATTTT.

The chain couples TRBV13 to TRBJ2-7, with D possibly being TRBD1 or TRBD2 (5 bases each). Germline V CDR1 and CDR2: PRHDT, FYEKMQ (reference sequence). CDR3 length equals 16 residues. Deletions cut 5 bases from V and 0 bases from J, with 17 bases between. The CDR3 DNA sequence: TGTGCCAGCAGCAGAGGATTCATCGGGACCTCCTACGAGCAGTACTTC. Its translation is CASSRGFIGTSYEQYF.

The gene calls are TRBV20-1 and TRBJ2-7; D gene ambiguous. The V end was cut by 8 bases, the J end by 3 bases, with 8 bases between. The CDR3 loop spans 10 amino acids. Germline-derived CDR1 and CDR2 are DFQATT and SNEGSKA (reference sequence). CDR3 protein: CSPENYEQYF. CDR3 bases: TGCAGTCCTGAGAACTACGAGCAGTACTTC.

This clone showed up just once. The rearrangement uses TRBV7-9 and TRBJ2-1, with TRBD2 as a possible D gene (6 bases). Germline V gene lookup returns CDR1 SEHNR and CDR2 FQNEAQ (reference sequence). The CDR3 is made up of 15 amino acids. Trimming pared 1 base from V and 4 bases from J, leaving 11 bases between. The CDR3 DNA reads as TGTGCCAGCAGCTTAGTTCCTAGCGTATACAATGAGCAGTTCTTC. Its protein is CASSLVPSVYNEQFF.

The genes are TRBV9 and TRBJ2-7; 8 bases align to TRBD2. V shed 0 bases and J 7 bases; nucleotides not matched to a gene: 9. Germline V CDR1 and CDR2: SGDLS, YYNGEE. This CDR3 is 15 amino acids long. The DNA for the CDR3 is TGTGCCAGCAGCGTAGGAGCGGGAGAAGGGACTGAGCAGTACTTC. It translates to CASSVGAGEGTEQYF.

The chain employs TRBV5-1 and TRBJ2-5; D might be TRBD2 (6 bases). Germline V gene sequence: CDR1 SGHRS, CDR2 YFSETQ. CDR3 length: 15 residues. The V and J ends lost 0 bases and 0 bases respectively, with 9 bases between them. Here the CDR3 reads CASSLAGGNQETQYF. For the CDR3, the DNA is TGCGCCAGCAGCTTGGCCGGGGGAAACCAAGAGACCCAGTACTTC.